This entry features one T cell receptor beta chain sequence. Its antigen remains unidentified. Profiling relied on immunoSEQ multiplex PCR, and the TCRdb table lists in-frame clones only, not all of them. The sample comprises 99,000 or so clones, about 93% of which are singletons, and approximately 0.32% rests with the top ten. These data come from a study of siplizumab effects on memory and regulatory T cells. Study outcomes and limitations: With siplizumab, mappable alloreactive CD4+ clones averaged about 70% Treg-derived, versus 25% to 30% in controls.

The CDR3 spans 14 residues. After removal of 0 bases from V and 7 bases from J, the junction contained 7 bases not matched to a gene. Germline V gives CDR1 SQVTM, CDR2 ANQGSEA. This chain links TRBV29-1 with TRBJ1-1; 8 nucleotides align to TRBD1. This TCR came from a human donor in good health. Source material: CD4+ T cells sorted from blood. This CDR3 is CSVEDPKTGGEAFF. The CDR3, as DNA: TGCAGCGTTGAAGATCCCAAAACAGGGGGTGAAGCTTTCTTT.